This TCR beta chain appears in the sequencing data of a study of cytotoxic CD8 clonotypes in ibrutinib-treated CLL (dated by TCRdb to about 2021). Background on the whole study: The cohort was composed of 11 relapsed/refractory and approximately 16 treatment-naive patients; IGHV unmutated status was identified in fewer than 18 patients. Responses were partial in 24 patients and complete in 2; after median around 66 months follow-up, around 14 stayed in remission and roughly twelve progressed. Samples at response were collected after a median of about 13 months of treatment, with a range of about 6 to 40 months. On average, each sample yielded 255,043 productive templates and about 94,000 productive rearrangements. Of the approximately 86 participants in the trial, roughly 26 had longitudinal samples available. Cryopreserved peripheral blood mononuclear cells were collected at three points: before therapy, at response, and at either sustained remission or disease progression. Patients were still on ibrutinib when every remission and progressive disease sample was collected.

The study at large found these results: Baseline clonality exceeded that of age-matched healthy donors and correlated strongly with circulating CD8+ T-cell counts. Lymph node repertoires were not examined, and the timing of sampling was not matched between patients in sustained remission and those whose disease progressed. At ibrutinib response clonality went up, during sustained remission it held steady, and at progression it dropped back toward baseline. Public clonotypes were rare and either contracted or stayed stable during treatment, and the rise in clonality at ibrutinib response reflected the expansion of private clonotypes.

On a MiSeq, deep resolution sequencing aimed for a depth between 1 in 1 million and 1 in 200,000 T cells, with each clonotype covered 10x on average. The immunoSEQ hsTCRB Kit was used to generate TCR beta libraries. As for how the authors treated the data: The data were analyzed with ImmunoSEQ Analyzer and ImmunoSEQ Data Assistant, and V, D and J gene assignments followed IMGT definitions. Clonality, which ranges from 0 to 1, was calculated by subtracting the normalized Shannon entropy of productive rearrangement frequencies from one. Only overrepresented clonotypes making up at least 0.05% of each patient's repertoire were included in the public clonotype analysis. Repertoires from about a dozen age-matched healthy donors in immuneACCESS were used as clonality controls. The table was pulled from immuneACCESS by TCRdb, which kept in-frame rearrangements only. Such tables lose some clones; where checked, under half of the loss comes from unresolved V genes, and the rest has no known cause. D and trimming come from the DNA, and the V and J calls and clone size come from that table. In all, the sample holds 150,000 to 250,000 clones, and about two thirds of those were seen once. The ten largest clones represent around an eighth of the sample.

What this sample's time point label stands for: approximately 25 months on ibrutinib. Roughly 2.2 micrograms of genomic DNA were extracted from cryopreserved PBMCs for TCR beta library preparation. Longitudinal blood samples from CLL patients receiving ibrutinib monotherapy were subjected to high-throughput TCR beta sequencing. The patients took part in an open-label, single-center phase 2 trial of ibrutinib monotherapy. This clone came up once. It lacks a known antigen. No base quality values were provided; no much bigger clone lies one nucleotide off. At the DNA level, this CDR3 is encoded by other sequences in the same sample as well. According to the germline V gene, CDR1 reads SGHRS and CDR2 reads YFSETQ. The CDR3, cysteine through phenylalanine, is 14 amino acids long. Only CDR3 DNA remains: 42 bases, in frame from the first base. Germline trimming: 1 base from V, 4 bases from J; junction bases outside gene matches: 1.

This sample comprised PBMCs, obtained after 24 months of ibrutinib treatment. The TCR originated in a human donor with chronic lymphocytic leukemia. Recombination linked TRBV5-1 to TRBJ2-7, with 11 bases in between that match TRBD2. The DNA sequence follows: TGCGCCAGCAGCTTGACTAGCGGGAGTTACGAGCAGTACTTC. Translated, this is CASSLTSGSYEQYF.